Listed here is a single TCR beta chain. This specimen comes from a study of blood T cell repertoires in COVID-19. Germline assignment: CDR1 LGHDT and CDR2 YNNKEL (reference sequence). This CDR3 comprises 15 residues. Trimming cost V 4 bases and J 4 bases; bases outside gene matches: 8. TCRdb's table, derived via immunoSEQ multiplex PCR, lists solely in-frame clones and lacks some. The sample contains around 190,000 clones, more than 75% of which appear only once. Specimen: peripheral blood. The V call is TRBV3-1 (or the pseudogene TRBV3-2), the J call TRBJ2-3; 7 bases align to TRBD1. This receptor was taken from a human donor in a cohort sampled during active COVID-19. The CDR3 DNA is TGTGCCAGCAGCCGATACGACAGGGAAGCAGATACGCAGTATTTT. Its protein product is CASSRYDREADTQYF.